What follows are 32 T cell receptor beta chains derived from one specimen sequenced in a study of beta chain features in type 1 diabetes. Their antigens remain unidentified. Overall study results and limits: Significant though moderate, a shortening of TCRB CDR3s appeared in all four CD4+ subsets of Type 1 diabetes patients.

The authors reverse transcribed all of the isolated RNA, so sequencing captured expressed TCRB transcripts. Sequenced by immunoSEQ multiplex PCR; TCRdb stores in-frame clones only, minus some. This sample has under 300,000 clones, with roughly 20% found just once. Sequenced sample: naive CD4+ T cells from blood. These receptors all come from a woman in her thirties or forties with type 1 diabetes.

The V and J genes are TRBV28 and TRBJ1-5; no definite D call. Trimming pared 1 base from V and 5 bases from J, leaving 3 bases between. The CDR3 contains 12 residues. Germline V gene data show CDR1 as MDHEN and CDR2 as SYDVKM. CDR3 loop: CASSLSDQPQHF. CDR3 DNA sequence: TGTGCCAGCAGTTTATCTGATCAGCCCCAGCATTTT.

The CDR3 coding sequence is TGTGCCAGTTCACCGCGATCCCTCTACGAGCAGTACTTC. It yields the protein CASSPRSLYEQYF. The chain has TRBV6-5 and TRBJ2-7; D gene uncertain. This CDR3 spans 13 amino acids. V was shortened by 9 bases and J by 3 bases, with 15 bases between the two germline ends. From germline, CDR1 is MNHEY and CDR2 SVGAGI.

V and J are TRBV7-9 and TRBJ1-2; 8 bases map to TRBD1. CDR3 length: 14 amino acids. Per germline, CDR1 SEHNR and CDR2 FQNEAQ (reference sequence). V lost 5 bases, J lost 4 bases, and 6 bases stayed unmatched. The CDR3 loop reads CASSRTGGRYGYTF. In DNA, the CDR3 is TGTGCCAGCAGCCGAACAGGGGGTCGCTATGGCTACACCTTC.

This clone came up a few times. Here the CDR3 reads CASSVGRRTAGDEQYF. The CDR3 bases are TGTGCCAGCAGCGTAGGACGTCGGACTGCTGGGGACGAGCAGTACTTC. The chain employs TRBV9 and TRBJ2-7; D possibly corresponds to TRBD2 (5 bases). CDR3 size: 16 residues. Germline V gene lookup returns CDR1 SGDLS and CDR2 YYNGEE. V was cut by 0 bases and J by 5 bases, with 18 bases left in between.

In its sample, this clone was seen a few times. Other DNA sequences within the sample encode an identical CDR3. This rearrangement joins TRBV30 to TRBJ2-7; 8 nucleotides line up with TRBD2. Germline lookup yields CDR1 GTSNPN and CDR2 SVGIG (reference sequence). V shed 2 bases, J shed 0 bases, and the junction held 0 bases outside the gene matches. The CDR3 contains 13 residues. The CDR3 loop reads CAWSSGGSYEQYF. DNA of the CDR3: TGTGCCTGGAGTAGCGGGGGCTCCTACGAGCAGTACTTC.

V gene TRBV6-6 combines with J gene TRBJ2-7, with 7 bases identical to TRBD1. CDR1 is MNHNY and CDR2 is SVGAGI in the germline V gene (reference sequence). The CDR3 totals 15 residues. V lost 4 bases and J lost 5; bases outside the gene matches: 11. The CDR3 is CASSLGDSRGHEQYF. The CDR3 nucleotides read TGTGCCAGCAGTTTGGGGGACAGTCGTGGCCACGAGCAGTACTTC.

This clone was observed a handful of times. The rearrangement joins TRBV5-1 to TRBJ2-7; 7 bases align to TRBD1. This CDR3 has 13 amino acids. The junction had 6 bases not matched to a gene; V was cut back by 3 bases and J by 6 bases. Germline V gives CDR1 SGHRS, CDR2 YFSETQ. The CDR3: CASSYGDRVEQYF. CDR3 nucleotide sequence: TGCGCCAGCAGCTACGGAGACAGGGTCGAGCAGTACTTC.

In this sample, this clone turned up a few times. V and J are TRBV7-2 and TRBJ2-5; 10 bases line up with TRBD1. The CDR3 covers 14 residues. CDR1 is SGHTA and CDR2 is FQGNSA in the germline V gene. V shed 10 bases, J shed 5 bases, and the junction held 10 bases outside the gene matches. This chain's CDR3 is CATLRDRGSETQYF. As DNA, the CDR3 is TGTGCCACCCTCAGGGACAGGGGATCGGAGACCCAGTACTTC.

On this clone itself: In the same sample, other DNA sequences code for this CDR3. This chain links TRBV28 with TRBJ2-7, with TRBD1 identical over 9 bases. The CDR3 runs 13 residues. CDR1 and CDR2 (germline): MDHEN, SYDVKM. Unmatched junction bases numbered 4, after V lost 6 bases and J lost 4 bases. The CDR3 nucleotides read TGTGCCAGCAGACGGACAGGGGCGTACGAGCAGTACTTC. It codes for CASRRTGAYEQYF.

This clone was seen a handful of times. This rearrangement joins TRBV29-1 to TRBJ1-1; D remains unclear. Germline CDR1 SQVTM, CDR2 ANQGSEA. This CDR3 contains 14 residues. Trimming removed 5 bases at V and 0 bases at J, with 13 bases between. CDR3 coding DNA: TGCAGCGTTCGGAGACGGCTCATGAACACTGAAGCTTTCTTT. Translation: CSVRRRLMNTEAFF.

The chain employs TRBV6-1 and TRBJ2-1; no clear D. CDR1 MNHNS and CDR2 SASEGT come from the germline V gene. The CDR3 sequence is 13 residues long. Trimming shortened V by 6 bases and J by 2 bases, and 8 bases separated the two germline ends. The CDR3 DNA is TGTGCCAGCAGGGTCCAGACCTACAATGAGCAGTTCTTC. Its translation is CASRVQTYNEQFF.

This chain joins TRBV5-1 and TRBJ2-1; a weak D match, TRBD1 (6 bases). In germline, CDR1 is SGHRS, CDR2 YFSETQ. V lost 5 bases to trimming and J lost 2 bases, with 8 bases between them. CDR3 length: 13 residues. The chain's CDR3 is CASSRTAYNEQFF. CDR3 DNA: TGCGCCAGCAGTCGGACAGCCTACAATGAGCAGTTCTTC. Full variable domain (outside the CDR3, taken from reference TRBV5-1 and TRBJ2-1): KAGVTQTPRYLIKTRGQQVTLSCSPISGHRSVSWYQQTPGQGLQFLFEYFSETQRNKGNFPGRFSGRQFSNSRSEMNVSTLELGDSALYLCASSRTAYNEQFFGPGTRLTVL.

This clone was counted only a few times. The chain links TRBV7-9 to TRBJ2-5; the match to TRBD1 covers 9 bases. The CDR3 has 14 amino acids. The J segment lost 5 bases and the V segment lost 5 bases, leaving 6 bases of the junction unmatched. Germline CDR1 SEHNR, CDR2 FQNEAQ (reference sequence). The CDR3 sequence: CASSQTGGSETQYF. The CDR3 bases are TGTGCCAGCAGCCAAACAGGGGGCAGCGAGACCCAGTACTTC.

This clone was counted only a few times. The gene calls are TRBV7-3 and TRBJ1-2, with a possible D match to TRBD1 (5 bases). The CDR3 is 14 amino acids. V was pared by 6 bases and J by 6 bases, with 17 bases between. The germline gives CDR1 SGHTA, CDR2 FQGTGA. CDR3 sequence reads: CASSPTGGANGYTF. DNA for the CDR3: TGTGCCAGCAGTCCTACGGGGGGAGCTAATGGCTACACCTTC.

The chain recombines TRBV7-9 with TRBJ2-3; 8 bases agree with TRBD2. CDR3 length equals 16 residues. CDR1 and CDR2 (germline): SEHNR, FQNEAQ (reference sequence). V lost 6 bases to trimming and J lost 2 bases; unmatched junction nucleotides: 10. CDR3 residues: CASRGSSGILTDTQYF. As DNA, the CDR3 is TGTGCCAGCAGAGGTAGTAGCGGGATACTCACAGATACGCAGTATTTT.

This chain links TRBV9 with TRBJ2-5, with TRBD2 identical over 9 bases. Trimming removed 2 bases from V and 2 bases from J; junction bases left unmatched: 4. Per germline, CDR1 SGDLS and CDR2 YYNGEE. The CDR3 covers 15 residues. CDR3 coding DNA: TGTGCCAGCAGCGTCCAAGCGGGAGGTCAAGAGACCCAGTACTTC. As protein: CASSVQAGGQETQYF. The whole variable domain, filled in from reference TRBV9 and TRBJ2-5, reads DSGVTQTPKHLITATGQRVTLRCSPRSGDLSVYWYQQSLDQGLQFLIQYYNGEERAKGNILERFSAQQFPDLHSELNLSSLELGDSALYFCASSVQAGGQETQYFGPGTRLLVL.

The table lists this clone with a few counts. CDR3 in amino acids: CASSLTIEQFF. For the CDR3, the DNA is TGTGCCAGCAGCTTAACAATTGAGCAGTTCTTC. The chain carries TRBV7-2 and TRBJ2-1; D unclear. V lost 2 bases, J lost 9 bases, and 5 bases lay in between. There are 11 residues in the CDR3. CDR1 is SGHTA, CDR2 FQGNSA, per germline.

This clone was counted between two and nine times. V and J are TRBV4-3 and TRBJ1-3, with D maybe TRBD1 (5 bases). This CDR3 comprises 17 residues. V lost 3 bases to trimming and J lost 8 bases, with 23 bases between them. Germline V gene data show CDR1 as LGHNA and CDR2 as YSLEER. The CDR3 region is CASSQAGGIGPWDTIYF. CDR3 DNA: TGCGCCAGCAGCCAGGCGGGGGGGATTGGGCCGTGGGACACCATATATTTT.

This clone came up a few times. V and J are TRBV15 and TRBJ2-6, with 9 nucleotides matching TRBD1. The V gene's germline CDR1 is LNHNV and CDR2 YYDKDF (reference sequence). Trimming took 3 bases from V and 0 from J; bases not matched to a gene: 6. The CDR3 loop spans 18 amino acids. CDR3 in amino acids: CATSSPGQGSSGANVLTF. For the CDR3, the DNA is TGTGCCACCAGCAGTCCGGGACAGGGAAGCTCTGGGGCCAACGTCCTGACTTTC.

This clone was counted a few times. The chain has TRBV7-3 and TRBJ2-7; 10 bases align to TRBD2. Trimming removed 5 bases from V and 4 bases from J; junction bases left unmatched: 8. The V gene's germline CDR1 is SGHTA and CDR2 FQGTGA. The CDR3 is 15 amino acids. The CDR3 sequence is CASSLGASGRYEQYF. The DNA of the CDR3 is TGTGCCAGCAGCCTCGGGGCTAGCGGGAGATACGAGCAGTACTTC.

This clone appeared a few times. Here the CDR3 reads CASSQDIGSSYNEQFF. The CDR3 coding sequence is TGTGCCAGCAGCCAAGATATCGGGAGCTCCTACAATGAGCAGTTCTTC. The V call is TRBV4-2, the J call TRBJ2-1, with TRBD2 as a possible D gene (6 bases). Between the trimmed V and J ends, which lost 0 bases and 0 bases, there was a span of 9 bases. There are 16 residues in the CDR3. CDR1 LGHNA and CDR2 YNFKEQ come from the germline V gene.

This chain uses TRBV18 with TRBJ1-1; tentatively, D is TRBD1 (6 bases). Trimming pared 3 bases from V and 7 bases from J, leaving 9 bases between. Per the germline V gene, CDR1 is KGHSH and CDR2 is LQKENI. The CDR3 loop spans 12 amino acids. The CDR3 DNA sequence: TGTGCCAGCTCACCGAGACAGGTTGAAGCTTTCTTT. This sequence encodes CASSPRQVEAFF.

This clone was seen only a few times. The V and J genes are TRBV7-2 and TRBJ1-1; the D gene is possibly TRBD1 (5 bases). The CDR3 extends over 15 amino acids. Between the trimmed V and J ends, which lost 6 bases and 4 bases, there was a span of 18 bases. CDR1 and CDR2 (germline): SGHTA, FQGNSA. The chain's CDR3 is CASSATTGGGTEAFF. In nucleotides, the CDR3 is TGTGCCAGCAGTGCAACTACTGGGGGAGGCACTGAAGCTTTCTTT.

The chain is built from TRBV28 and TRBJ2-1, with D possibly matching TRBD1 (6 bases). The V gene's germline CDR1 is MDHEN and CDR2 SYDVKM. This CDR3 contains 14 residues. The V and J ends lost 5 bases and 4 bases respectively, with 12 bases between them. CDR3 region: CASSVVGGYNEQFF. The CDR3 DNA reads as TGTGCCAGCAGTGTCGTAGGGGGTTACAATGAGCAGTTCTTC.

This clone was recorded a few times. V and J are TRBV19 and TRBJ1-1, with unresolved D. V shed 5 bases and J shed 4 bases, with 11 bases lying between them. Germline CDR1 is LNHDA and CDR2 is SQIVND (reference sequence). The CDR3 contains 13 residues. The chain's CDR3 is CASSLKYGTEAFF. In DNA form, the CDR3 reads TGTGCCAGTAGTCTCAAGTACGGCACTGAAGCTTTCTTT.

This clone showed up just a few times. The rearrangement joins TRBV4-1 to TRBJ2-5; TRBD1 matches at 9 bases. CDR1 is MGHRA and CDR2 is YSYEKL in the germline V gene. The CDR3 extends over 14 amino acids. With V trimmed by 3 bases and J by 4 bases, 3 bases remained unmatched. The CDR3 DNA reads TGCGCCAGCAGCCACCCGGACAGGGGAGAGACCCAGTACTTC. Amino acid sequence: CASSHPDRGETQYF.

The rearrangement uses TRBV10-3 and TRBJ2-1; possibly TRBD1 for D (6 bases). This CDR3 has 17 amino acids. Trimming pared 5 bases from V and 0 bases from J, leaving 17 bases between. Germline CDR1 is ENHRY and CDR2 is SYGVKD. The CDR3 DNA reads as TGTGCCATCAGTTACCAACAGGGTTTAAGCTCCTACAATGAGCAGTTCTTC. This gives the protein CAISYQQGLSSYNEQFF.

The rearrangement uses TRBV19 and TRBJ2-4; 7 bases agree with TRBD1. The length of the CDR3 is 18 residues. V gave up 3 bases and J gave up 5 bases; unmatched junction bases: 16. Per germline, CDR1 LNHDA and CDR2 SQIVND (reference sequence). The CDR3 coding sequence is TGTGCCAGTAGTATCGGCAGTCGCCTAACAGGGGCCCAAAACATTCAGTACTTC. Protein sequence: CASSIGSRLTGAQNIQYF.

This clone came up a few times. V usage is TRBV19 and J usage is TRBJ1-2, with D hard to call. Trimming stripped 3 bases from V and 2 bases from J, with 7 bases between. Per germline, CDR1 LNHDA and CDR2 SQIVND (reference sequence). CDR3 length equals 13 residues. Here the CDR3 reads CASSIDGNYGYTF. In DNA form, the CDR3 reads TGTGCCAGTAGTATCGATGGCAACTATGGCTACACCTTC. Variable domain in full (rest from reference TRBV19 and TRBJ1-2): DGGITQSPKYLFRKEGQNVTLSCEQNLNHDAMYWYRQDPGQGLRLIYYSQIVNDFQKGDIAEGYSVSREKKESFPLTVTSAQKNPTAFYLCASSIDGNYGYTFGSGTRLTVV.

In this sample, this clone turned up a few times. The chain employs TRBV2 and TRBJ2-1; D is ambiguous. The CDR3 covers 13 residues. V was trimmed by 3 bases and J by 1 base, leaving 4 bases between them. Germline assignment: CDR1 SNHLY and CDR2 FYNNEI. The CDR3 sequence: CASSDLSYNEQFF. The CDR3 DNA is TGTGCCAGCAGTGACCTTTCCTACAATGAGCAGTTCTTC.

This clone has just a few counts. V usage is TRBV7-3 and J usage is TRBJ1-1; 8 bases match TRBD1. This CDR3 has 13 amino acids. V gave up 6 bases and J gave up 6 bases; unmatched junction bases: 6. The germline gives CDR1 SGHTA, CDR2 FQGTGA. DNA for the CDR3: TGTGCCAGCAGTGCAGGGGGCCGGGCTGAAGCTTTCTTT. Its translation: CASSAGGRAEAFF.

DNA for the CDR3: TGCGCCAGCAGCGGGACAGCCCAAGAGACCCAGTACTTC. Protein sequence: CASSGTAQETQYF. The chain couples TRBV4-1 to TRBJ2-5, with 7 bases lining up with TRBD1. The CDR3 extends over 13 amino acids. Germline V CDR1 and CDR2: MGHRA, YSYEKL. The J segment lost 1 base and the V segment lost 5 bases, leaving 1 base of the junction unmatched.